The source of this TCR beta chain is a study of cytomegalovirus exposure and HLA in healthy donors. Regarding this clone: Antigen: not known.

Germline lookup yields CDR1 MNHNY and CDR2 SVGAGI (reference sequence). CDR3 length equals 16 residues. Losses at the gene ends were 4 bases for V and 0 bases for J; bases not matched to a gene: 4. General study results and limits: In all likelihood, a cluster of highly shared sequence variants was a sequencing artifact. Rare TCR sequences dominated, though some public TCRs recurred in many donors.

PCR amplification relied on 60 Vbeta primers (plus 13 Jbeta primers). In the original processing: Some 9.9 million of about 88 million unique TCR beta chains were shared, per a later count. TCRdb's table, derived via immunoSEQ multiplex PCR, lists solely in-frame clones and lacks some. V and J calls and clone size are those listed in that table; D and trimming were worked out from the DNA. Of roughly 170,000 clones in the sample, approximately 71% were seen once. The sequence came from a girl between 10 and 17 years old in good health and CMV-seronegative. This chain joins TRBV6-6 and TRBJ2-2, with 8 bases aligning to TRBD2. The specimen sequenced was PBMCs. CDR3 amino acids: CASSSRGGPNTGELFF. CDR3 sequence (DNA): TGTGCCAGCAGTTCACGCGGGGGGCCGAACACCGGGGAGCTGTTTTTT.